The T cell receptor beta chain described here comes from a study of cytomegalovirus exposure and HLA in healthy donors. PCR amplification relied on 60 Vbeta primers (plus 13 Jbeta primers). The table came from immunoSEQ multiplex PCR; TCRdb's copy has only in-frame clones and leaves some out. Of almost 95,000 clones listed, 69% are singletons. CDR3 length: 18 amino acids. The J segment lost 3 bases and the V segment lost 5 bases, leaving 18 bases of the junction unmatched. Germline V gene lookup returns CDR1 MGHRA and CDR2 YSYEKL. Sequencing was performed on PBMCs. The sequence was obtained from a man in his forties or fifties in good health and CMV-seronegative. The chain combines TRBV4-1 with TRBJ2-7; 8 bases agree with TRBD1. In nucleotides, the CDR3 is TGCGCCAGCAGCGAAGTCCTTTTCCGACAGGGGATTTACTACGAGCAGTACTTC. It is translated as CASSEVLFRQGIYYEQYF.